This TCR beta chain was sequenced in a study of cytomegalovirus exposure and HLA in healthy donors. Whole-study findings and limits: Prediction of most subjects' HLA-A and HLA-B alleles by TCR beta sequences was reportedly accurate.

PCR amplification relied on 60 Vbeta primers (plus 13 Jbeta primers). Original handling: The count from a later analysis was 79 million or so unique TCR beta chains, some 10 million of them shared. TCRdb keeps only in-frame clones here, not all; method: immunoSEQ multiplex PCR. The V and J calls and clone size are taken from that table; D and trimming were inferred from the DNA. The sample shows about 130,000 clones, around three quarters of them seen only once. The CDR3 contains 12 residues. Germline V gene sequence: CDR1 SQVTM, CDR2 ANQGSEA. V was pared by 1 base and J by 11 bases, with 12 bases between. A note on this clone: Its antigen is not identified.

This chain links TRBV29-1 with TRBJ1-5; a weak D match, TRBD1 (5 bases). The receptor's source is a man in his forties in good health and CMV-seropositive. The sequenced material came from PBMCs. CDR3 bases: TGCAGCGTTGAAGGGCCCCTAGGGGCCCAGCATTTT. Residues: CSVEGPLGAQHF.